The 29 T cell receptor beta chains reported below all come from one sample, sequenced in a study of metastatic and nonmetastatic thyroid tumors. TCRdb reprocessed the PCR reads via MiXCR. The sample comprises about 29,000 clones, 16% of which are singletons, and 4% to 5.5% rests with the top ten. Patients underwent thyroid surgery, and none had received any treatment before it. Input material: blood. The receptors were sampled from a female donor with papillary thyroid cancer or a benign thyroid nodule (not recorded which). Some clones in this sample may be carry-over from other donors' samples.

This chain uses TRBV5-1 with TRBJ1-2, with a tentative D call TRBD1 (6 bases). Germline-derived CDR1 and CDR2 are SGHRS and YFSETQ. The CDR3 totals 16 residues. V lost 0 bases and J 7 bases, leaving 19 bases between the germline ends. CDR3 sequence: CASSLVDRRSVSGYTF. The CDR3 DNA reads TGCGCCAGCAGCTTGGTCGACAGGCGCTCGGTGAGTGGCTACACCTTC.

The gene calls are TRBV18 and TRBJ2-4; 7 bases are a match to TRBD2. The J call is doubtful: the DNA matches TRBJ2-1 better. Germline lookup yields CDR1 KGHSH and CDR2 LQKENI. The length of the CDR3 is 14 residues. CDR3 sequence: CASSPGLGSNVQFF. The CDR3, as DNA: TGTGCCAGCTCTCCCGGACTAGGGAGCAATGTTCAGTTCTTC.

In its sample, this clone was seen a few times. The V and J genes are TRBV18 and TRBJ2-3; D possibly uses TRBD1 or TRBD2 (6 bases each). The CDR3 runs 13 residues. CDR1 is KGHSH, CDR2 LQKENI, per germline. V was cut by 10 bases and J by 4 bases, with 15 bases left in between. The CDR3 region is CATAQGGADTQYF. Written as DNA, the CDR3 is TGTGCCACCGCACAGGGAGGTGCAGATACGCAGTATTTT.

The table lists this clone with many counts. The chain combines TRBV20-1 with TRBJ2-3; weak D call: TRBD2 (5 bases). The CDR3 runs to 15 residues. Germline V gene data show CDR1 as DFQATT and CDR2 as SNEGSKA (reference sequence). Trimming removed 1 base from V and 0 bases from J, with 11 bases in between. CDR3 region: CSARAPGSSTDTQYF. Here the CDR3 DNA reads TGCAGTGCTAGAGCGCCGGGATCGAGCACAGATACGCAGTATTTT.

The rearrangement uses TRBV12-3 or TRBV12-4 and TRBJ2-1, with D perhaps matching TRBD1 (5 bases). With 4 bases removed from V and 10 bases from J, the gap between germline ends came to 14 bases. This CDR3 has 13 residues. CDR3 protein: CASSSDSANEQFF. CDR3 DNA sequence: TGTGCCAGCAGTTCCGACAGTGCCAACGAGCAGTTCTTC.

The gene calls are TRBV3-1 and TRBJ2-3; 8 nucleotides match TRBD2. Germline CDR1 is LGHDT and CDR2 is YNNKEL (reference sequence). The CDR3 is 15 residues long. Trimming took 0 bases from V and 6 from J; bases not matched to a gene: 5. Here the CDR3 DNA reads TGTGCCAGCAGCCAAGATACTAGCGGAATTGATACGCAGTATTTT. Translated, it gives CASSQDTSGIDTQYF.

The chain uses TRBV5-1 and TRBJ2-7; TRBD2 agrees at 7 bases. The germline V gene has CDR1 SGHRS and CDR2 YFSETQ. This CDR3 has 15 residues. The junction had 14 bases not matched to a gene; V was cut back by 4 bases and J by 7 bases. This CDR3 reads CASSNLAEGPDEQYF. CDR3 DNA: TGCGCCAGCAGCAACCTAGCGGAAGGGCCTGATGAGCAGTACTTC.

Points on this clone: The conserved closing phenylalanine or tryptophan is absent in this CDR3, likely reflecting a read error. The chain carries TRBV28 and TRBJ2-7; 10 bases agree with TRBD2. Germline CDR1 MDHEN, CDR2 SYDVKM. This CDR3 is 14 amino acids long. The CDR3 DNA follows: TGTGCTAGCAGTTCTACTAGCGGGACCTACGAGCAGTACCTC. This encodes CASSSTSGTYEQYL.

This clone came up many times. V usage is TRBV3-1 and J usage is TRBJ2-1; 8 nucleotides line up with TRBD2. Germline assignment: CDR1 LGHDT and CDR2 YNNKEL (reference sequence). J was trimmed by 3 bases and V by 0 bases; bases with no gene match: 4. The CDR3 totals 16 residues. CDR3: CASSQEYSGIYNEQFF. CDR3 nucleotides: TGTGCCAGCAGCCAAGAGTATAGCGGGATCTACAATGAGCAGTTCTTC.

On this clone itself: Other DNA sequences within the sample encode an identical CDR3. The gene calls are TRBV20-1 and TRBJ2-2; 9 positions match TRBD2. This CDR3 is 15 amino acids long. The V gene's germline CDR1 is DFQATT and CDR2 SNEGSKA (reference sequence). Trimming at V came to 3 bases and at J to 6 bases, leaving 8 bases not matched to a gene. The CDR3 DNA reads TGCAGTGCTAGGTTGGGCGGGAGGGCCGCCGGGGAGCTGTTTTTT. This encodes CSARLGGRAAGELFF.

This clone was seen ten or more times. The rearrangement links TRBV5-6 to TRBJ1-2, with unresolved D. The CDR3 is made up of 14 amino acids. Germline V gene data show CDR1 as SGHDT and CDR2 as YYEEEE. V lost 1 base to trimming and J lost 8 bases, with 15 bases between them. CDR3 coding DNA: TGTGCCAGCAGCTTGATGGATCTCTTTCGCGGCTACACCTTC. This encodes CASSLMDLFRGYTF.

The table lists this clone with many counts. The chain joins TRBV19 to TRBJ2-5; perhaps TRBD2 as D (5 bases). CDR1 LNHDA and CDR2 SQIVND come from the germline V gene (reference sequence). V was clipped by 3 bases and J by 4 bases, with 15 bases between them. This CDR3 is 15 amino acids long. In DNA form, the CDR3 reads TGTGCCAGTAGTATGGGTGGGAGCGGCGTAGAGACCCAGTACTTC. Amino acid sequence: CASSMGGSGVETQYF.

The sample holds many counts of this clone. The chain is built from TRBV12-3 or TRBV12-4 and TRBJ2-1; TRBD2 matches 10 bases. The CDR3 totals 17 residues. The V gene end was trimmed by 5 bases and the J gene end by 6 bases; junction bases not matched to a gene: 13. Here the CDR3 reads CASSPPSGRALANEQFF. The CDR3 bases are TGTGCCAGCAGTCCCCCCAGCGGGAGGGCCCTCGCCAATGAGCAGTTCTTC.

The chain joins TRBV15 to TRBJ2-1; TRBD1 matches at 7 bases. The CDR3 totals 17 residues. V gave up 7 bases and J gave up 0 bases; unmatched junction bases: 12. Germline V lookup: CDR1 LNHNV, CDR2 YYDKDF (reference sequence). The DNA for the CDR3 is TGTGCCACCATTAGAAGGACAGGAACCAGCTCCTACAATGAGCAGTTCTTC. Amino acids: CATIRRTGTSSYNEQFF.

This clone came up many times. The chain couples TRBV19 to TRBJ2-3; 8 bases fit TRBD2. After removal of 0 bases from V and 1 base from J, the junction contained 0 bases not matched to a gene. The germline gives CDR1 LNHDA, CDR2 SQIVND (reference sequence). The CDR3 spans 15 residues. The CDR3 region is CASSIDSGGTDTQYF. The CDR3 DNA reads as TGTGCCAGTAGTATAGATAGCGGGGGCACAGATACGCAGTATTTT.

Ten or more counts support this clone. V gene TRBV20-1 combines with J gene TRBJ2-3; D is perhaps TRBD2 (5 bases). Germline-derived CDR1 and CDR2 are DFQATT and SNEGSKA (reference sequence). This CDR3 spans 16 amino acids. V shed 6 bases and J shed 0 bases, with 19 bases lying between them. The CDR3 nucleotides are TGCAGTGCCCCTCTTGCGGGTAGCCCAAGCACAGATACGCAGTATTTT. Its protein product is CSAPLAGSPSTDTQYF.

There are many counts of this clone. The genes are TRBV18 and TRBJ2-7, with 10 bases aligning to TRBD1. Germline assignment: CDR1 KGHSH and CDR2 LQKENI. Germline trimming cut 5 bases from V and 3 bases from J; bases unmatched to any gene: 7. The CDR3 extends over 15 amino acids. CDR3 protein: CASSGGGQGFYEQYF. The DNA of the CDR3 is TGTGCCAGCTCAGGAGGGGGACAGGGGTTCTACGAGCAGTACTTC.

This clone was recorded many times. The rearrangement uses TRBV28 and TRBJ1-4, with 9 bases matching TRBD1. Per germline, CDR1 MDHEN and CDR2 SYDVKM. There are 15 residues in the CDR3. V lost 5 bases and J lost 8; bases outside the gene matches: 9. The CDR3 DNA reads TGTGCCAGCAGTCCCCTGACAGGGGGTGCGGAAAAACTGTTTTTT. Protein sequence: CASSPLTGGAEKLFF.

This clone is termed medium-sized (0.01 to 0.1%). V gene TRBV28 combines with J gene TRBJ2-5, with D possibly being TRBD2 (5 bases). Germline V gene lookup returns CDR1 MDHEN and CDR2 SYDVKM. The germline V and J ends were trimmed by 11 bases and 4 bases, with 14 bases remaining between them. This CDR3 region has 12 residues. CDR3 DNA sequence: TGTGCCGTAGGCGGAGGTGGAGAGACCCAGTACTTC. Its translation: CAVGGGGETQYF.

This clone was observed at least ten times. The chain is built from TRBV12-5 and TRBJ1-1, with no clear D. V lost 2 bases, J lost 5 bases, and 12 bases lay in between. From germline, CDR1 is LGHNT and CDR2 FRNRAP. This CDR3 has 14 residues. The CDR3 is CASGLPSQRTEAFF. For the CDR3, the DNA is TGTGCTAGTGGTTTGCCCTCCCAGCGAACTGAAGCTTTCTTT.

Remarks on this clone: At one of its ends the junction is not consistent with the germline gene, which may arise from a read error. The V call is TRBV20-1, the J call TRBJ2-7; 7 bases fit TRBD2. Germline V CDR1 and CDR2: DFQATT, SNEGSKA (reference sequence). The CDR3 loop spans 15 amino acids. The CDR3 here is CSDRGRGRAEVEQYF. DNA for the CDR3: TGCAGTGATAGAGGCAGAGGGAGGGCCGAAGTCGAGCAGTACTTC.

This clone was found many times. The J gene is TRBJ2-5, the V gene TRBV10-3, with D possibly matching TRBD2 (7 bases). Germline-derived CDR1 and CDR2 are ENHRY and SYGVKD. This CDR3 has 14 amino acids. Trimming stripped 2 bases from V and 3 bases from J, with 10 bases between. This CDR3 is CAISEGGAEETQYF. The CDR3 nucleotides are TGTGCCATCAGTGAGGGGGGGGCCGAAGAGACCCAGTACTTC.

Many counts were recorded for this clone. The J gene is TRBJ2-1, the V gene TRBV28, with 9 nucleotides matching TRBD2. Looked up from germline, CDR1 is MDHEN and CDR2 is SYDVKM. This CDR3 region has 14 residues. The V segment lost 5 bases and the J segment 4 bases; nucleotides outside the gene matches: 3. The DNA for the CDR3 is TGTGCCAGCAGTACTAGCGGGCCTTACAATGAGCAGTTCTTC. It is translated as CASSTSGPYNEQFF.

By sample share, this clone is medium-sized (0.01 to 0.1%). The chain is built from TRBV12-3 or TRBV12-4 and TRBJ2-1; D is undetermined. The CDR3 runs to 13 residues. V lost 3 bases and J lost 6, with 9 bases in between. CDR3 coding DNA: TGTGCCAGCAGTTTGAAGTTAGGCAATGAGCAGTTCTTC. Translating it yields CASSLKLGNEQFF.

The chain recombines TRBV16 with TRBJ1-2; a possible D gene is TRBD1 (5 bases). V gave up 0 bases and J gave up 6 bases, with 14 bases separating them. The CDR3 runs 15 residues. Germline CDR1 and CDR2: KGHSY and FQNENV. CDR3 loop: CASSQSTGTQNGYTF. CDR3 nucleotide sequence: TGTGCCAGCAGCCAATCTACGGGGACCCAGAATGGCTACACCTTC.

In its sample, this clone was seen a few times. A much larger clone lies a single base off, so this may be a read error. The chain joins TRBV19 to TRBJ2-5; maybe TRBD1 (5 bases). The CDR3 runs to 13 residues. CDR1 LNHDA and CDR2 SQIVND come from the germline V gene (reference sequence). The CDR3 DNA reads TGTGCCAGTAGTATTGACAGAGAAGAGACCAAGTACTTC. Translating gives CASSIDREETKYF.

This clone appeared many times. The V call is TRBV5-1, the J call TRBJ2-1; D unclear. V lost 0 bases and J lost 5, with 6 bases in between. Germline assignment: CDR1 SGHRS and CDR2 YFSETQ. The CDR3 spans 13 residues. CDR3 coding DNA: TGCGCCAGCAGCTTGGAACTGGACAATGAGCAGTTCTTC. Protein product: CASSLELDNEQFF.

This clone is medium-sized in the sample. The chain is built from TRBV5-1 and TRBJ2-7; D is unresolved. From germline, CDR1 is SGHRS and CDR2 YFSETQ. Trimming removed 4 bases from V and 0 bases from J, with 8 bases in between. CDR3 size: 13 residues. CDR3 residues: CASSQDLSYEQYF. Here the CDR3 DNA reads TGCGCCAGCAGCCAGGACCTCTCCTACGAGCAGTACTTC.

The V gene is TRBV30, the J gene TRBJ2-7; 7 nucleotides align to TRBD1. J lost 5 bases, V lost 2 bases, and 9 bases had no gene match. Per the germline V gene, CDR1 is GTSNPN and CDR2 is SVGIG (reference sequence). CDR3 length: 14 residues. CDR3 residues: CAWSPTGTADEQYF. In DNA, the CDR3 is TGTGCCTGGAGTCCAACCGGGACAGCGGACGAGCAGTACTTC.